This TCR beta chain was captured by sequencing in a study of blood T cell repertoires in COVID-19. In this sample, this clone turned up once. Source study methods: It was from reference gene primer amplification that nucleated cell counts were estimated. Produced via immunoSEQ multiplex PCR; TCRdb's table is partial and in-frame only. Clone size and the V and J calls come from that table; the DNA yielded D and trimming. The table includes approximately 320,000 clones, approximately 88% detected once. Germline V lookup: CDR1 SGHNT, CDR2 YYREEE (reference sequence). CDR3 size: 15 residues. With V trimmed by 10 bases and J by 4 bases, 13 bases remained unmatched.

The specimen sequenced was PBMCs or T cells enriched from blood (not recorded which). This TCR came from a woman between 18 and 29 years old who had recovered from COVID-19. The genes are TRBV5-4 and TRBJ2-2; 7 bases are a match to TRBD2. The CDR3 DNA follows: TGTGCCCGAGCTCAGCGGGGATCGGGCACCGGGGAGCTGTTTTTT. This encodes CARAQRGSGTGELFF.